The 31 T cell receptor beta chains in this list originate from one sample, sequenced in a study of blood T cell repertoires in COVID-19. Measured with immunoSEQ multiplex PCR; TCRdb has only the in-frame clones, and not every one. The sample holds 100,000 or so clones, roughly 90% seen once. The sequencing input was peripheral blood. The receptors originated from a middle-aged man with active COVID-19.

The DNA for the CDR3 is TGTGCCAGCACCGACAGGGAGGCCCCTGAAGCTTTCTTT. Encoded protein: CASTDREAPEAFF. The V and J genes are TRBV6-5 and TRBJ1-1; 7 bases align to TRBD1. Germline CDR1 reads MNHEY; CDR2 reads SVGAGI. The ends lost 7 bases at V and 6 bases at J; junction bases unmatched: 8. The CDR3 sequence is 13 residues long.

This clone was seen more than once but under ten times. The CDR3 coding sequence is TGCGCCAGCAGCCACGTAGCGGGGGGTGGCAATGAGCAGTTCTTC. This translates into CASSHVAGGGNEQFF. The rearrangement uses TRBV4-1 and TRBJ2-1, with 10 bases that match TRBD2. The CDR3 has 15 residues. CDR1 and CDR2 (germline): MGHRA, YSYEKL. V shed 3 bases and J 6 bases; nucleotides not matched to a gene: 5.

V usage is TRBV5-1 and J usage is TRBJ2-3; D is ambiguous. Trimming shortened V by 1 base and J by 1 base, and 4 bases separated the two germline ends. Germline V gene sequence: CDR1 SGHRS, CDR2 YFSETQ. The CDR3 totals 13 residues. The DNA for the CDR3 is TGCGCCAGCAGCTTGCAGGGCACAGATACGCAGTATTTT. It translates to CASSLQGTDTQYF.

This chain uses TRBV27 with TRBJ2-3, with D tentatively TRBD1 (7 bases). This CDR3 is 14 amino acids long. The V gene lost 2 bases and the J gene lost 7 bases, with 13 bases spanning the gap. Germline V gene lookup returns CDR1 MNHEY and CDR2 SMNVEV (reference sequence). CDR3 in amino acids: CASSLRGGGNTQYF. The CDR3, as DNA: TGTGCCAGCAGTTTACGAGGGGGCGGGAATACGCAGTATTTT.

V is TRBV7-9 and J is TRBJ1-5; D uncertain. Looked up from germline, CDR1 is SEHNR and CDR2 is FQNEAQ (reference sequence). This CDR3 is built from 13 residues. V lost 1 base and J 6 bases, leaving 7 bases between the germline ends. Here the CDR3 DNA reads TGTGCCAGCAGCTTAGACGGGTTTCAGCCCCAGCATTTT. This codes for CASSLDGFQPQHF.

In nucleotides, the CDR3 is TGCAGCGTTCGGGGGGATCAGCCCCAGCATTTT. It encodes CSVRGDQPQHF. J is TRBJ1-5 and V is TRBV29-1; a possible D gene is TRBD1 (5 bases). Looked up from germline, CDR1 is SQVTM and CDR2 is ANQGSEA. The CDR3 sequence is 11 residues long. V was cut by 5 bases and J by 5 bases, with 7 bases left in between.

This chain links TRBV6-5 with TRBJ1-1; D unresolved. V was cut by 4 bases and J by 0 bases, with 6 bases left in between. This CDR3 comprises 13 residues. Germline values: CDR1 MNHEY, CDR2 SVGAGI. CDR3 amino acids: CASSLQLNTEAFF. The CDR3 nucleotides are TGTGCCAGCAGTTTACAGCTGAACACTGAAGCTTTCTTT.

The V and J genes are TRBV3-1 (or the pseudogene TRBV3-2) and TRBJ2-7; 9 nucleotides agree with TRBD1. This CDR3 spans 16 amino acids. Germline loops: CDR1 LGHDT, CDR2 YNNKEL (reference sequence). V was clipped by 3 bases and J by 1 base; unmatched bases: 7. The CDR3 DNA reads as TGTGCCAGCAGCCACGGTTGGGACAGGGTTTCCTACGAGCAGTACTTC. This sequence encodes CASSHGWDRVSYEQYF.

The chain carries TRBV23-1 and TRBJ1-4; D unclear. TRBV23-1 is sorted into the ORF group, with uncertain function. V gave up 9 bases and J gave up 3 bases, with 11 bases separating them. This CDR3 has 13 residues. This CDR3 is CASRREPNEKLFF. The CDR3 DNA is TGCGCCAGTAGAAGGGAGCCTAATGAAAAACTGTTTTTT.

The genes are TRBV6-6 and TRBJ2-1, with 12 bases aligning to TRBD2. The CDR3 totals 16 residues. After removal of 7 bases from V and 1 base from J, the junction contained 5 bases not matched to a gene. Germline lookup yields CDR1 MNHNY and CDR2 SVGAGI (reference sequence). The CDR3 loop reads CASTSTSGGSYNEQFF. The DNA of the CDR3 is TGTGCCAGCACCTCAACTAGCGGGGGGTCCTACAATGAGCAGTTCTTC.

The gene calls are TRBV5-1 and TRBJ2-6; D gene ambiguous. This CDR3 has 14 residues. V lost 5 bases and J lost 0, with 6 bases in between. Germline values: CDR1 SGHRS, CDR2 YFSETQ. The CDR3 sequence: CASSKASGANVLTF. The CDR3 DNA reads as TGCGCCAGCAGTAAAGCCTCTGGGGCCAACGTCCTGACTTTC.

This chain connects TRBV7-9 to TRBJ2-1; possibly TRBD2 for D (5 bases). Germline assignment: CDR1 SEHNR and CDR2 FQNEAQ (reference sequence). V shed 5 bases and J shed 8 bases, with 16 bases lying between them. This CDR3 spans 14 amino acids. In DNA, the CDR3 is TGTGCCAGCAGCATACCACCGGGGAACGATGAGCAGTTCTTC. Translation gives CASSIPPGNDEQFF. Looking up the rest from reference TRBV7-9 and TRBJ2-1 gives the full variable domain: DTGVSQNPRHKITKRGQNVTFRCDPISEHNRLYWYRQTLGQGPEFLTYFQNEAQLEKSRLLSDRFSAERPKGSFSTLEIQRTEQGDSAMYLCASSIPPGNDEQFFGPGTRLTVL.

CDR3 sequence: CASSPENNEQFF. CDR3 nucleotides: TGTGCCAGCTCACCAGAGAACAATGAGCAGTTCTTC. The chain carries TRBV18 and TRBJ2-1; D ambiguous. V shed 2 bases and J shed 5 bases, with 4 bases lying between them. Germline CDR1 reads KGHSH; CDR2 reads LQKENI. The CDR3 spans 12 residues.

This clone was counted between two and nine times. CDR3 DNA: TGCAGCTTCGTCGGGAATACGCAGTATTTT. It specifies CSFVGNTQYF. V and J are TRBV20-1 and TRBJ2-3; a weak D match, TRBD2 (5 bases). The CDR3 sequence is 10 residues long. Germline V CDR1 and CDR2: DFQATT, SNEGSKA (reference sequence).

V gene TRBV10-2 combines with J gene TRBJ2-1, with D possibly matching TRBD2 (6 bases). The V and J ends lost 1 base and 4 bases respectively, with 11 bases between them. Germline CDR1 reads WSHSY; CDR2 reads SAAADI. This CDR3 spans 15 amino acids. CDR3 in DNA: TGCGCCAGCAGTGAGTGGGGACTGGATTACAATGAGCAGTTCTTC. This codes for CASSEWGLDYNEQFF.

The CDR3 is CASSLSGLRQLYEQYF. Here the CDR3 DNA reads TGTGCCAGCAGCCTAAGTGGGCTCAGGCAACTCTACGAGCAGTACTTC. This chain uses TRBV3-1 (or the pseudogene TRBV3-2) with TRBJ2-7; no firm D call. The CDR3 extends over 16 amino acids. Trimming left V 4 bases short and J 3 bases short, with 19 bases between. In germline, CDR1 is LGHDT, CDR2 YNNKEL (reference sequence).

V gene TRBV30 combines with J gene TRBJ1-4, with 8 bases identical to TRBD1. The CDR3 covers 17 residues. Per the germline V gene, CDR1 is GTSNPN and CDR2 is SVGIG (reference sequence). The V segment lost 5 bases and the J segment 0 bases; nucleotides outside the gene matches: 11. CDR3 region: CAWGYGTGLSTNEKLFF. DNA for the CDR3: TGTGCCTGGGGCTACGGGACAGGTCTTTCAACTAATGAAAAACTGTTTTTT.

This chain links TRBV7-6 with TRBJ2-5; D possibly corresponds to TRBD2 (5 bases). V was cut by 3 bases and J by 5 bases, with 16 bases left in between. This CDR3 has 15 residues. Germline lookup yields CDR1 SGHVS and CDR2 FNYEAQ. Here the CDR3 reads CASSLRRTTRETQYF. The CDR3 coding sequence is TGTGCCAGCAGCTTGCGGAGGACGACCCGGGAGACCCAGTACTTC.

The chain carries TRBV7-9 and TRBJ2-1, with TRBD2 matching over 13 bases. V gave up 5 bases and J gave up 4 bases; unmatched junction bases: 8. The V gene's germline CDR1 is SEHNR and CDR2 FQNEAQ (reference sequence). The CDR3 is 17 amino acids. CDR3 sequence: CASSPRTSGGLYNEQFF. CDR3 nucleotide sequence: TGTGCCAGCAGCCCAAGGACTAGCGGGGGTCTTTACAATGAGCAGTTCTTC.

The rearrangement uses TRBV11-2 and TRBJ2-2; the match to TRBD1 covers 10 bases. Germline CDR1 reads SGHAT; CDR2 reads FQNNGV. This CDR3 comprises 15 residues. The V segment lost 5 bases and the J segment 5 bases; nucleotides outside the gene matches: 5. The CDR3 loop reads CASSRQGAFTGELFF. The CDR3 nucleotides are TGTGCCAGCAGCCGACAGGGGGCTTTTACCGGGGAGCTGTTTTTT.

As concerns this clone: This sample also contains other DNA sequences that code for the same CDR3. For the CDR3, the DNA is TGTGCCAGCAGCCCCGGTAATGAGCAGTTCTTC. This gives the protein CASSPGNEQFF. V and J are TRBV3-1 (or the pseudogene TRBV3-2) and TRBJ2-1; the D is unclear. Germline assignment: CDR1 LGHDT and CDR2 YNNKEL (reference sequence). With 4 bases removed from V and 7 bases from J, the gap between germline ends came to 5 bases. This CDR3 comprises 11 residues.

The J gene is TRBJ2-2, the V gene TRBV9, with TRBD1 as a possible D gene (5 bases). CDR1 is SGDLS and CDR2 is YYNGEE in the germline V gene. The CDR3 runs 14 residues. The V and J ends lost 4 bases and 4 bases respectively, with 11 bases between them. Here the CDR3 DNA reads TGTGCCAGCAGCTTACGACAGAGCACCGGGGAGCTGTTTTTT. The encoded protein is CASSLRQSTGELFF.

The chain combines TRBV7-8 with TRBJ2-7; D not certain. The germline V gene has CDR1 SGHVS and CDR2 FQNEAQ. This CDR3 comprises 14 residues. V lost 0 bases and J lost 3, with 9 bases in between. Here the CDR3 DNA reads TGTGCCAGCAGCTTAGCTGGCGGCCTCTACGAGCAGTACTTC. This codes for CASSLAGGLYEQYF.

The chain has TRBV6-1 and TRBJ1-3; 9 bases line up with TRBD1. J was trimmed by 4 bases and V by 0 bases; bases with no gene match: 7. Germline V gives CDR1 MNHNS, CDR2 SASEGT. The CDR3 covers 17 residues. The chain's CDR3 is CASSEAGTGKVGNTIYF. The CDR3 nucleotides are TGTGCCAGCAGTGAAGCCGGGACAGGGAAGGTCGGAAACACCATATATTTT.

This clone occurred once. The rearrangement joins TRBV6-2 or TRBV6-3 to TRBJ2-7; D not resolved. Trimming stripped 2 bases from V and 0 bases from J, with 11 bases between. From germline, CDR1 is MNHEY and CDR2 SVGEGT. The CDR3 totals 15 residues. The CDR3 spells CASSYGLTSSYEQYV. The DNA for the CDR3 is TGTGCCAGCAGTTACGGGCTTACAAGCTCCTACGAGCAGTACGTC.

The J gene is TRBJ1-2, the V gene TRBV2; weak D call: TRBD1 (6 bases). Germline CDR1 and CDR2: SNHLY and FYNNEI. V lost 6 bases, J lost 6 bases, and 14 bases lay in between. This CDR3 is 13 amino acids long. The CDR3 is CASSLGGADGYTF. The CDR3 DNA sequence: TGTGCCAGCAGCCTCGGGGGGGCGGATGGCTACACCTTC.

The V gene is TRBV5-6, the J gene TRBJ2-1, with 7 nucleotides matching TRBD2. J was trimmed by 4 bases and V by 4 bases; bases with no gene match: 5. Germline values: CDR1 SGHDT, CDR2 YYEEEE. This CDR3 has 14 residues. The CDR3 nucleotides read TGTGCCAGCAGCATGCCGGGACTATACAATGAGCAGTTCTTC. It specifies CASSMPGLYNEQFF.

The chain employs TRBV7-6 and TRBJ2-1; 9 bases are shared with TRBD2. The CDR3 runs 16 residues. Germline lookup yields CDR1 SGHVS and CDR2 FNYEAQ. J gave up 9 bases and V 3 bases, and 12 bases lay outside the gene matches. CDR3 protein: CASSLGKAGGLGEQFF. In DNA form, the CDR3 reads TGTGCCAGCAGCTTGGGCAAGGCGGGAGGGTTGGGTGAGCAGTTCTTC.

The V call is TRBV2, the J call TRBJ1-4, with TRBD1 identical over 10 bases. J was trimmed by 8 bases and V by 5 bases; bases with no gene match: 8. CDR1 is SNHLY and CDR2 is FYNNEI in the germline V gene. CDR3 length: 15 amino acids. The CDR3 DNA reads TGTGCCAGCAGTCCTGGGACAGGGGTGAGGGAAAAACTGTTTTTT. Translating gives CASSPGTGVREKLFF.

The chain is built from TRBV6-5 and TRBJ1-1; D not certain. V lost 6 bases, J lost 2 bases, and 7 bases lay in between. The CDR3 runs 12 residues. The germline V gene encodes CDR1 MNHEY and CDR2 SVGAGI. The CDR3 coding sequence is TGTGCCAGCAGCCGGGGTAACACTGAAGCTTTCTTT. Its protein is CASSRGNTEAFF.

The chain has TRBV25-1 and TRBJ1-2; D possibly corresponds to TRBD1 (5 bases). This CDR3 has 15 amino acids. Germline CDR1 MGHDK, CDR2 SYGVNS. V lost 1 base to trimming and J lost 8 bases, with 17 bases between them. This CDR3 is CASSEFAGTNRGYTF. The CDR3 DNA is TGTGCCAGCAGTGAATTTGCAGGGACTAACCGAGGCTACACCTTC.